A selection of T cell receptor beta chains follows, all from one sample in a study of Graves' ophthalmopathy and Graves' hyperthyroidism. TCRdb passed the multiplex PCR reads through MiXCR, listing each CDR3 protein once. The sample carries 400,000 to 500,000 distinct CDR3 sequences, roughly 21% recorded once. The sequenced material came from peripheral blood. Every receptor here comes from a woman between 18 and 30 years old with stable Graves' hyperthyroidism. The CDR3 runs from the conserved cysteine through the conserved F or W.

V gene	J gene	CDR3 protein
TRBV7-9	TRBJ1-1	CASSYPAGNTEAFF
TRBV30	TRBJ1-1	CAWIRQGTGTEAFF
TRBV7-8	TRBJ2-5	CASSFDRSQETQYF
TRBV20-1	TRBJ2-2	CSASRLAGDTGELFF
TRBV6-1	TRBJ2-7	CASSDGRTGFYEQYF
TRBV20-1	TRBJ1-1	CSGGSSPFLNTEAFF
TRBV6-1	TRBJ1-6	CASRENSPLHF
TRBV20-1	TRBJ1-2	CSARATSRAYGYTF
TRBV5-6	TRBJ2-5	CASSLVLAGYQETQYF
TRBV2	TRBJ1-1	CASTRESMNTEAFF
TRBV9	TRBJ1-1	CASSVGTGNTEAFF
TRBV7-6	TRBJ1-1	CASSLARGPNTEAFF
TRBV5-1	TRBJ2-7	CASSSLAGVSNEQYF
TRBV27	TRBJ2-2	CASSLLGFGELFF
TRBV6-5	TRBJ1-6	CASSYSPGRVVNSFHSPLHF
TRBV6-2/TRBV6-3	TRBJ1-1	CASSLTETNTEAFF
TRBV13	TRBJ2-7	CASPTGHCPLGSYEQYF
TRBV3-1	TRBJ2-7	CASSQGLEHGYEQYF
TRBV20-1	TRBJ2-7	CSARLAGRSYEQYF
TRBV6-1	TRBJ1-6	CASGRTGANSPLHF
TRBV12-3/TRBV12-4	TRBJ2-2	CASSFWDSGELFF
TRBV7-2	NA	CASSLPTGLDLAGGHETSYEQYF
TRBV2	TRBJ1-2	CASSERQEVYGYTF
TRBV3-1	TRBJ2-7	CASSRFGHSSTTYEQYF
TRBV24-1	TRBJ1-1	CATSASAYTEAFF
TRBV7-8	TRBJ2-7	CASSLVVRDKSFYEQYF
TRBV3-1	TRBJ2-7	CASSQEPSGKVLVYEQYF
TRBV29-1	TRBJ2-7	CSVPRVRTSQSSSYEQYF
TRBV7-3	TRBJ1-1	CASSLRPGGAEAFF
TRBV28	TRBJ2-5	CASSQDYQETQYF
TRBV28	TRBJ1-1	CASRLGGSPEAFF
TRBV6-1	TRBJ2-5	CASNLQGDSETQYF
TRBV6-5	TRBJ1-1	CASRQTGVYTEAFF
TRBV4-2	TRBJ2-7	CASSQDRPDYEQYF
TRBV12-3/TRBV12-4	TRBJ1-2	CASSLISASYGYTF
TRBV5-1	TRBJ1-2	CTSSLETGGSYGYTF
TRBV29-1	TRBJ2-5	CSAVYGKRPRGTQYF
TRBV6-1	TRBJ1-5	CASSESLEDNNQPQHF
TRBV6-5	TRBJ1-2	CASKLDRVDGYTF
TRBV28	TRBJ1-1	CASSEPGDEAFF